A single TCR beta chain is shown here with its context. There is no known antigen for this receptor. Base qualities are not recorded, but no much larger clone differs from it by a single base. This entry belongs to a study of radiotherapy plus CTLA-4 blockade in lung cancer (dated by TCRdb to the late 2010s). Some background on the complete study: Among the enrolled patients, about 20% had an objective response, and less than 40% reached disease control.

Receptor amplification or capture employed the immunoSEQ multiplex PCR assay. TCRdb holds this immuneACCESS table with in-frame rearrangements only. Some clones are missing; in checked studies, unresolved V genes explain under half, and the rest has no known cause. In this sample the table shows 70,000 to 90,000 clones, approximately 80% of which occur a single time. The ten largest clones represent approximately 0.8% of the sample. The full study reports these points: Early dynamic changes in blood T cell clones, together with increased serum interferon-beta after radiation, were reported as the strongest predictors of response. After treatment with radiotherapy and ipilimumab, TCR clones that originated in tumors expanded in peripheral blood.

In this study, focal radiation therapy paired with CTLA-4 blockade (ipilimumab) was tested in patients who had chemo-refractory metastatic non-small-cell lung cancer. Taken from cysteine to phenylalanine, the CDR3 has 11 residues. The only DNA kept is the CDR3, 33 bases in frame from the first base. The germline V gene provides CDR1 MDHEN and CDR2 SYDVKM. The junction carries 2 bases between V and J, which are trimmed by 2 bases and 4 bases respectively. This material consisted of peripheral blood, taken from a patient treated with radiotherapy plus ipilimumab. This sequence uses TRBV28 and TRBJ2-5, with an unclear D gene assignment. The clonotype comes from a human donor with non-small cell lung cancer who had stable disease on radiotherapy plus ipilimumab. The CDR3 protein: CASSLGETQYF. The sequence in DNA is TGTGCCAGCAGTTTAGGAGAGACCCAGTACTTC.